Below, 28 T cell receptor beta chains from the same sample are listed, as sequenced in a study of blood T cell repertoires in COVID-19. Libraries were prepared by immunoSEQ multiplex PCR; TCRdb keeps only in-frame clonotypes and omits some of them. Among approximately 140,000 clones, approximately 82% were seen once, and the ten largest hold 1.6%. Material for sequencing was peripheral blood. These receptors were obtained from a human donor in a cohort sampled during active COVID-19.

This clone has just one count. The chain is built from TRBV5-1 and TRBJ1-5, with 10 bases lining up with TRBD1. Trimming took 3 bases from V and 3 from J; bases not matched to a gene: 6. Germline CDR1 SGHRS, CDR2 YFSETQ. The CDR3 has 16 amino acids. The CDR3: CASSWGTGAVNQPQHF. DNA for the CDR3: TGCGCCAGCAGCTGGGGGACAGGGGCTGTCAATCAGCCCCAGCATTTT.

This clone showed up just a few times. The CDR3 coding sequence is TGTGCCAGCAGCCGGACTACTCTTTCCTACAATGAGCAGTTCTTC. Its translation is CASSRTTLSYNEQFF. The chain recombines TRBV3-1 (or the pseudogene TRBV3-2) with TRBJ2-1, with a possible D match to TRBD2 (6 bases). CDR1 and CDR2 (germline): LGHDT, YNNKEL (reference sequence). The CDR3 extends over 15 amino acids. Trimming cost V 4 bases and J 1 base, with 11 bases left between them.

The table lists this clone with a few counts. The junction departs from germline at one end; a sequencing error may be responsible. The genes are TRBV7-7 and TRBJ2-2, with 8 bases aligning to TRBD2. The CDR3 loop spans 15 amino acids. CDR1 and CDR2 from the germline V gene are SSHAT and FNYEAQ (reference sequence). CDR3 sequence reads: CASSLAGGLAGELFF. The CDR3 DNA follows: TGTGCTAGCAGCTTAGCTGGGGGACTAGCCGGGGAGCTGTTTTTT. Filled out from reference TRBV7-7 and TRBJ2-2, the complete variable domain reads GAGVSQSPRYKVTKRGQDVTLRCDPISSHATLYWYQQALGQGPEFLTYFNYEAQPDKSGLPSDRFSAERPEGSISTLTIQRTEQRDSAMYRCASSLAGGLAGELFFGEGSRLTVL.

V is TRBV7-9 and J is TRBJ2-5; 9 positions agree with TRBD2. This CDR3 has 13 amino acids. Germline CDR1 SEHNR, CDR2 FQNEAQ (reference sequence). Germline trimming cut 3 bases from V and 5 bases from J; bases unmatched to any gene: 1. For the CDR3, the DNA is TGTGCCAGCAGCTTTGGGACTAGCGAGACCCAGTACTTC. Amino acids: CASSFGTSETQYF. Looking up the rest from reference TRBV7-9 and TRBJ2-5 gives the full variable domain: DTGVSQNPRHKITKRGQNVTFRCDPISEHNRLYWYRQTLGQGPEFLTYFQNEAQLEKSRLLSDRFSAERPKGSFSTLEIQRTEQGDSAMYLCASSFGTSETQYFGPGTRLLVL.

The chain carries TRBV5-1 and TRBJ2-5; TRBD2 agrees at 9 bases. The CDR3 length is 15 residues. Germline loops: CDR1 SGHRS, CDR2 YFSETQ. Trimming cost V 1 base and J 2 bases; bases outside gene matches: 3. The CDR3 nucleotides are TGCGCCAGCAGCTTGTCGGCGGGAGGGCAAGAGACCCAGTACTTC. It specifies CASSLSAGGQETQYF. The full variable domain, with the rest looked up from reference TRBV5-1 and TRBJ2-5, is KAGVTQTPRYLIKTRGQQVTLSCSPISGHRSVSWYQQTPGQGLQFLFEYFSETQRNKGNFPGRFSGRQFSNSRSEMNVSTLELGDSALYLCASSLSAGGQETQYFGPGTRLLVL.

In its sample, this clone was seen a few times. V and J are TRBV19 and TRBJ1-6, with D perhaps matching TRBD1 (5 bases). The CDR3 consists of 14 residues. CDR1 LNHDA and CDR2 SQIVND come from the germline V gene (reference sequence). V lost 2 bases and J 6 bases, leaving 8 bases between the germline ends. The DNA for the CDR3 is TGTGCCAGTAGTATACGGACACCTAATTCACCCCTCCACTTT. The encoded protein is CASSIRTPNSPLHF.

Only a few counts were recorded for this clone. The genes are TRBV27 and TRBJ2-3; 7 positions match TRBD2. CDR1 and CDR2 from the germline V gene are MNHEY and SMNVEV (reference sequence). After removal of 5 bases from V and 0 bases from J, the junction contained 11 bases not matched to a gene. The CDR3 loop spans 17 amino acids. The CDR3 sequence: CASSPLTPSGSTDTQYF. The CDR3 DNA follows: TGTGCCAGCAGTCCCCTAACTCCTAGCGGAAGCACAGATACGCAGTATTTT.

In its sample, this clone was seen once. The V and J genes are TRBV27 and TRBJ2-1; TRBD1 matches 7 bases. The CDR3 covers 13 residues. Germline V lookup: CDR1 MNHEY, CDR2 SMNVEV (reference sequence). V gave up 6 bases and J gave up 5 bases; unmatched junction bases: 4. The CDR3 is CASSRDRDNEQFF. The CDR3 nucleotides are TGTGCCAGCAGCAGAGACAGGGACAATGAGCAGTTCTTC.

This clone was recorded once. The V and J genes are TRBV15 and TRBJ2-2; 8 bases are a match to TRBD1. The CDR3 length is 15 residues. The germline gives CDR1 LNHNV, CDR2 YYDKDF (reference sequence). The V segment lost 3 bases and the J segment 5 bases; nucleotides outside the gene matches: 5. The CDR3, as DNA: TGTGCCACCAGCAGGGACAGGGACTTTACCGGGGAGCTGTTTTTT. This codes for CATSRDRDFTGELFF. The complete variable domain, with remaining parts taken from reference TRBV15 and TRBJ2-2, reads DAMVIQNPRYQVTQFGKPVTLSCSQTLNHNVMYWYQQKSSQAPKLLFHYYDKDFNNEADTPDNFQSRRPNTSFCFLDIRSPGLGDTAMYLCATSRDRDFTGELFFGEGSRLTVL.

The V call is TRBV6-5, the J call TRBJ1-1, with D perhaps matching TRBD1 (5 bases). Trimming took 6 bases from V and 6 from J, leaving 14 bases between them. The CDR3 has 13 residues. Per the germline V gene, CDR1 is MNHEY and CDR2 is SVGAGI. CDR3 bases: TGTGCCAGCAGAGTCAGTGGGGCCCCTGAAGCTTTCTTT. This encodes CASRVSGAPEAFF.

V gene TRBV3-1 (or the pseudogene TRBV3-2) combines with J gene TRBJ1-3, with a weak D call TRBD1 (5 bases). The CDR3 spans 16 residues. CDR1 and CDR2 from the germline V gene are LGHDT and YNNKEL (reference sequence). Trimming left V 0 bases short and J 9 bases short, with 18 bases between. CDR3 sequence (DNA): TGTGCCAGCAGCCAAGATTTTTCAGGGAAGCTTCGCACCATATATTTT. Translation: CASSQDFSGKLRTIYF.

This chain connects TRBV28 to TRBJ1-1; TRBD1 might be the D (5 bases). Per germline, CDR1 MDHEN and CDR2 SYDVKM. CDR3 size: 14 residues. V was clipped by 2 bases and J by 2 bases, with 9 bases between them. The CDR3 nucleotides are TGTGCCAGCAGTTTAGTACAGGTTAACACTGAAGCTTTCTTT. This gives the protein CASSLVQVNTEAFF. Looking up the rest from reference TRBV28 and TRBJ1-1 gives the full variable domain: DVKVTQSSRYLVKRTGEKVFLECVQDMDHENMFWYRQDPGLGLRLIYFSYDVKMKEKGDIPEGYSVSREKKERFSLILESASTNQTSMYLCASSLVQVNTEAFFGQGTRLTVV.

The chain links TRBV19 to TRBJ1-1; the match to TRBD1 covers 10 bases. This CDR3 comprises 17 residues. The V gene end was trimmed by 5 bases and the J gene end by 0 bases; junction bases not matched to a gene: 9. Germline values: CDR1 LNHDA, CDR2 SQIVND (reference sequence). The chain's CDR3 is CASSFSGTGAMNTEAFF. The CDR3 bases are TGTGCCAGTAGTTTTTCCGGGACAGGGGCAATGAACACTGAAGCTTTCTTT.

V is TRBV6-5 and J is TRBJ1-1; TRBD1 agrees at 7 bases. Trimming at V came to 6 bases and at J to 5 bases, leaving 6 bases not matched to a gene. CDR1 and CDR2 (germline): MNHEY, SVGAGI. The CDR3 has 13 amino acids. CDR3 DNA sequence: TGTGCCAGCAGGGCAGGGGGACGGACTGAAGCTTTCTTT. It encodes CASRAGGRTEAFF.

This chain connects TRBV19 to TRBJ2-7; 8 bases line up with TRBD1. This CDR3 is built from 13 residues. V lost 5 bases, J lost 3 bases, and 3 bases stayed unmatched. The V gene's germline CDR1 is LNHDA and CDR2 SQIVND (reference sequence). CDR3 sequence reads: CASSQQGGYEQYF. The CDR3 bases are TGTGCCAGTAGTCAACAGGGGGGCTACGAGCAGTACTTC. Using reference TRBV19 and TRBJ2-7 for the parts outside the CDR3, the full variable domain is DGGITQSPKYLFRKEGQNVTLSCEQNLNHDAMYWYRQDPGQGLRLIYYSQIVNDFQKGDIAEGYSVSREKKESFPLTVTSAQKNPTAFYLCASSQQGGYEQYFGPGTRLTVT.

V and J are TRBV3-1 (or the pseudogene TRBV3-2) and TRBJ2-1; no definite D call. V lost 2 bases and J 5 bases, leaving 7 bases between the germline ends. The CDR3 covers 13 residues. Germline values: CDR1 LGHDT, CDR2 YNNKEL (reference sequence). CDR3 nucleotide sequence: TGTGCCAGCAGCCAATCGCTAGACAATGAGCAGTTCTTC. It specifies CASSQSLDNEQFF.

Here the CDR3 reads CASSRRLNTEAFF. CDR3 in DNA: TGCGCCAGCAGTCGCAGGCTCAACACTGAAGCTTTCTTT. The gene calls are TRBV4-1 and TRBJ1-1; D not resolved. Deletions cut 6 bases from V and 2 bases from J, with 10 bases between. This CDR3 contains 13 residues. CDR1 is MGHRA and CDR2 is YSYEKL in the germline V gene.

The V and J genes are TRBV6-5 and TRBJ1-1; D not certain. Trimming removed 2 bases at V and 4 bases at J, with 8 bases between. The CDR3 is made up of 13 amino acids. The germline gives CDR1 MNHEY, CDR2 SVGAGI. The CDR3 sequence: CASSYSGPTEAFF. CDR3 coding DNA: TGTGCCAGCAGTTACAGTGGGCCCACTGAAGCTTTCTTT.

CDR3 sequence: CASSIGGSGHLDTQYF. As DNA, the CDR3 is TGTGCCAGTAGTATAGGTGGTAGCGGACACCTGGATACGCAGTATTTT. V is TRBV19 and J is TRBJ2-3, with D maybe TRBD2 (6 bases). The CDR3 is made up of 16 amino acids. Deletions cut 1 base from V and 6 bases from J, with 17 bases between. Per germline, CDR1 LNHDA and CDR2 SQIVND (reference sequence).

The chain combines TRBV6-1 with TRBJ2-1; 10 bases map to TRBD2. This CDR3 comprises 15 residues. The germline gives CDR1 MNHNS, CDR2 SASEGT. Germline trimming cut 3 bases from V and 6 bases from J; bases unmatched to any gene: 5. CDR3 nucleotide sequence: TGTGCCAGCAGTGATAGTCTAGCGGGAGTCAATGAGCAGTTCTTC. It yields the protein CASSDSLAGVNEQFF.

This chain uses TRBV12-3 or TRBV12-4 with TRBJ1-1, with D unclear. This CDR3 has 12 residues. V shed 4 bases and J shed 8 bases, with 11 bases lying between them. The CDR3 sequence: CASSSPRKEAFF. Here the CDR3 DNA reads TGTGCCAGCAGTTCCCCCAGGAAAGAAGCTTTCTTT.

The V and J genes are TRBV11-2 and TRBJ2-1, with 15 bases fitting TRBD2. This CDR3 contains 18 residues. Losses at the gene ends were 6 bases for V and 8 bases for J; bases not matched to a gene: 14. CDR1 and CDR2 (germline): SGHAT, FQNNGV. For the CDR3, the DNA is TGTGCCAGCAGTTCCCCGGGACTAGCGGGAGGTTATCGGGATGAGCAGTTCTTC. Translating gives CASSSPGLAGGYRDEQFF.

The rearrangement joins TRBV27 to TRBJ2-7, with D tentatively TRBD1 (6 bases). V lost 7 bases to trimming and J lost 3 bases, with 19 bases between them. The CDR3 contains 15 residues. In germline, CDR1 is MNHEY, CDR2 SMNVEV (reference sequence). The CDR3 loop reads CASTKKGGRNYEQYF. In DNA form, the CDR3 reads TGTGCCAGCACCAAAAAAGGGGGACGGAACTACGAGCAGTACTTC.

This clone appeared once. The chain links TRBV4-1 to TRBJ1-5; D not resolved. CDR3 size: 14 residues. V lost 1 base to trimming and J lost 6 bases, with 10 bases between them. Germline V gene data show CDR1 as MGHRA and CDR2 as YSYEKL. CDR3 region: CASSQGPGFQPQHF. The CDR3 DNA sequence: TGCGCCAGCAGCCAAGGGCCCGGGTTTCAGCCCCAGCATTTT.

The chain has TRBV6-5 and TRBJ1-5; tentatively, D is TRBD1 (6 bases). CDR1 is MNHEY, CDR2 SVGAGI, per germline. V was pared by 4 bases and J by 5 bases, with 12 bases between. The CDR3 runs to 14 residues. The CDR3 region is CASSLEKGDQPQHF. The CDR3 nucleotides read TGTGCCAGCAGTTTGGAAAAGGGGGATCAGCCCCAGCATTTT.

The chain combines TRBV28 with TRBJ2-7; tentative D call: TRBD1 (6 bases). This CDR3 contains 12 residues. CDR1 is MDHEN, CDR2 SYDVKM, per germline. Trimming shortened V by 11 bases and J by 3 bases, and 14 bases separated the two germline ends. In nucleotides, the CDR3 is TGTGCCTCGCAGGGGCCTCTCTACGAGCAGTACTTC. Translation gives CASQGPLYEQYF.

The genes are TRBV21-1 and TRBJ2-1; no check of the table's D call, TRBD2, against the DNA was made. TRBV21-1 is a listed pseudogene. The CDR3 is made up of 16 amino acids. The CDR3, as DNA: TGTGCCAGCCGCCCCAGGGCGAGCGGGAGTGTAAATGAGCAGTTCTTC. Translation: CASRPRASGSVNEQFF.

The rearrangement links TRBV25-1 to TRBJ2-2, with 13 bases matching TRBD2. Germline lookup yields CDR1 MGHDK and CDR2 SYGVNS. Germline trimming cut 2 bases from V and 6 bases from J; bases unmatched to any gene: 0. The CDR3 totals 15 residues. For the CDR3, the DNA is TGTGCCAGCAGTGAAGGACTAGCGGGAGCCGGGGAGCTGTTTTTT. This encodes CASSEGLAGAGELFF.